This T cell receptor beta chain was recovered during a study of patients and donors after allogeneic stem cell transplantation. From the RT-PCR reads, TCRdb called clonotypes with MiXCR, one entry per CDR3 protein. The sample gives about 8,800 distinct CDR3 sequences, almost 4% of which show up once; just under 20% is in the top ten. The CDR3 has 15 amino acids. V dropped 2 bases and J dropped 4; count of bases not matched to a gene: 2. This clonotype was seen at least ten times. The chain links TRBV12-3 or TRBV12-4 to TRBJ2-1; 10 bases map to TRBD2. The sequence came from a human donor who was either an allogeneic HSCT recipient or a stem cell or donor lymphocyte infusion donor (not recorded which). It is not recorded whose cells these are; they may come from a transplant donor. The sample consisted of blood, either unsorted or a sorted T cell fraction (not recorded which). This CDR3 is CASSLKAGGYNEQFF. CDR3 bases: TGTGCCAGCAGTTTAAAAGCGGGAGGGTACAATGAGCAGTTCTTC.